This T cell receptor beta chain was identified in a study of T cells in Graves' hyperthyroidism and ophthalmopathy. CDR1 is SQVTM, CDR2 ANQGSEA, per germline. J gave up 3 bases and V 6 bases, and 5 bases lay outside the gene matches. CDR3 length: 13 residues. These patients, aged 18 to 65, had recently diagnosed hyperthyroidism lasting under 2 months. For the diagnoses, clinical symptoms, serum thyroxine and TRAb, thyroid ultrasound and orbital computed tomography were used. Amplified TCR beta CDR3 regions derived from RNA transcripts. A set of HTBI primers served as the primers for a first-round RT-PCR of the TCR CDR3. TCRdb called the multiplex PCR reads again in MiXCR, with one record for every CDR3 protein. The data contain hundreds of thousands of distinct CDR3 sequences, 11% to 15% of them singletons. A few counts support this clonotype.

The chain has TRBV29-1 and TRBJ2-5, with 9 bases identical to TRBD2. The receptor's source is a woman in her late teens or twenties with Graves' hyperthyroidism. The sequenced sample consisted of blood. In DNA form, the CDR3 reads TGCAGCGTGCGACTAGCGGTGAAAGAGACCCAGTACTTC. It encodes CSVRLAVKETQYF.